The TCR beta chain described here comes from a study of identical twins. Per the germline V gene, CDR1 is SGHDT and CDR2 is YYEEEE. The CDR3 sequence is 16 residues long. V was cut by 0 bases and J by 5 bases, with 15 bases left in between. Using its own MiXCR run on the 5' RACE reads, TCRdb lists one record per CDR3 protein. This sample has some 300,000 distinct CDR3 sequences, with around an eighth found just once. This sample also appeared in a second study, on yellow fever vaccine responses in identical twins.

The chain uses TRBV5-6 and TRBJ2-1; TRBD1 is a possible D gene (7 bases). The sequence derives from a woman aged 18-30 years in good health. The sample consisted of CD8+ T cells sorted from blood. CDR3 sequence reads: CASSLGTGWRDNEQFF. The CDR3 nucleotides read TGTGCCAGCAGCTTGGGGACAGGTTGGAGGGACAATGAGCAGTTCTTC.